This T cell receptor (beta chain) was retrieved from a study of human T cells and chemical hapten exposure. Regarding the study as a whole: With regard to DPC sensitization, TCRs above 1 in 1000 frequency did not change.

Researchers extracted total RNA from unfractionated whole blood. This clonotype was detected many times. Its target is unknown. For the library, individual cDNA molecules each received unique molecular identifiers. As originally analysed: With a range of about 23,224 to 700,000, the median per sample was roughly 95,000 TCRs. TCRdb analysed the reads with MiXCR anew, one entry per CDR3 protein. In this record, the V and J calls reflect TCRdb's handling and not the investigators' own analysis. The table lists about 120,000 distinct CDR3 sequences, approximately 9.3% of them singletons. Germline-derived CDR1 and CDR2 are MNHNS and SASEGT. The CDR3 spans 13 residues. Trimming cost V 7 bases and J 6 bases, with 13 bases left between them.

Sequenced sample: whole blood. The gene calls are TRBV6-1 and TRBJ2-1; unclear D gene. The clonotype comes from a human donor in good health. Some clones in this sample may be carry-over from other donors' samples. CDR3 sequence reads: CASTSTYINEQFF. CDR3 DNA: TGTGCCAGCACGAGTACGTATATCAATGAGCAGTTCTTC.